This T cell receptor beta chain stems from a study of blood T cell repertoires in COVID-19. Study information: Acute and convalescent COVID-19 samples came from the United States, Italy and Spain.

Original methodology: Reference gene primer amplification gave nucleated cell count estimates. Only in-frame clones appear in the TCRdb table, and some are missing; sequencing was by immunoSEQ multiplex PCR. Clone size and V and J calls were adopted from that table, with D and trimming inferred from the DNA. The sample includes just over 250,000 clones, about 87% seen only once; the top ten take roughly 4%. Germline values: CDR1 SGHKS, CDR2 YYEKEE (reference sequence). CDR3 length: 19 residues. Unmatched junction bases numbered 15, after V lost 4 bases and J lost 0 bases. The chain combines TRBV5-5 with TRBJ2-7; 11 bases align to TRBD2. The sample consisted of peripheral blood. The TCR sequence derives from a man aged 55 to 70 who had recovered from COVID-19. The CDR3 sequence: CASSHSYISSGGNSYEQYF. CDR3 coding DNA: TGTGCCAGCAGCCACTCCTACATTTCTAGCGGGGGGAACTCCTACGAGCAGTACTTC.